The following is a TCR beta chain sequence with its context. This record belongs to a study of blood T cell repertoires in COVID-19. The V end was cut by 2 bases, the J end by 6 bases, with 9 bases between. CDR3 length: 14 amino acids. Germline V gene data show CDR1 as SGHNT and CDR2 as YYREEE (reference sequence). Libraries were prepared by immunoSEQ multiplex PCR; TCRdb keeps only in-frame clonotypes and omits some of them. Of 55,000 to 65,000 clones in the sample, roughly 80% are singletons; the top ten hold 3.2%. The sequence was collected from a man in his 60s with acute or convalescent COVID-19. This chain connects TRBV5-4 to TRBJ1-6; D gene unclear. Sequenced material: peripheral blood. CDR3 sequence: CASSLYGTNSPLHF. CDR3 DNA: TGTGCCAGCAGCTTATACGGTACTAATTCACCCCTCCACTTT. Variable domain in full (rest from reference TRBV5-4 and TRBJ1-6): ETGVTQSPTHLIKTRGQQVTLRCSSQSGHNTVSWYQQALGQGPQFIFQYYREEENGRGNFPPRFSGLQFPNYSSELNVNALELDDSALYLCASSLYGTNSPLHFGNGTRLTVT.